This entry describes one T cell receptor beta chain. Its matching antigen is unknown. Between the trimmed V and J ends, which lost 3 bases and 2 bases, there was a span of 14 bases. Germline lookup yields CDR1 KGHSH and CDR2 LQKENI. The CDR3 is made up of 16 amino acids. These data are taken from a study of cytomegalovirus exposure and HLA in healthy donors. Findings of the study overall: What a later analysis reportedly showed was that an Asian-associated ancestry cluster had fewer N-insertions than the approximately 700-donor mean.

60 Vbeta and 13 Jbeta primers were used in PCR. The protocol was immunoSEQ multiplex PCR, while the TCRdb copy is restricted to in-frame clones and leaves out a portion. The table includes about 150,000 clones, 76% detected once. The source material was PBMCs. This chain joins TRBV18 and TRBJ1-5; D might be TRBD1 (5 bases). The receptor was derived from a male donor in good health and CMV-seronegative. CDR3 DNA: TGTGCCAGCTCACCCCTGGGGGGTTACGGCAATCAGCCCCAGCATTTT. This codes for CASSPLGGYGNQPQHF.